The T cell receptor beta chain under discussion was sequenced for a study of T cell repertoires in cytomegalovirus infection. Study at large: Through public TCR beta signatures, both CMV infection and matching HLA type were indicated.

Whole-study results and caveats: The cumulative frequency of public TCR beta families distinguished individuals who carried CMV together with the relevant HLA.

TCRdb reprocessed the reads with MiXCR, giving one entry per CDR3 protein. Of roughly 130,000 distinct CDR3 sequences listed, more than 7% are singletons. CDR1 is MGHDK, CDR2 SYGVNS, per germline. The CDR3 length is 13 residues. V was pared by 6 bases and J by 3 bases, with 9 bases between. This clonotype appeared many times. The target antigen is unknown. J is TRBJ1-5 and V is TRBV25-1; no clear D gene. The sequenced sample was PBMCs. The TCR originated in a human donor in good health (CMV status not recorded). Some clones in this sample may be carry-over from other donors' samples. In DNA form, the CDR3 reads TGTGCCAGCAGCAAGGGCTACAATCAGCCCCAGCATTTT. Amino acids: CASSKGYNQPQHF. Variable domain in full (rest from reference TRBV25-1 and TRBJ1-5): EADIYQTPRYLVIGTGKKITLECSQTMGHDKMYWYQQDPGMELHLIHYSYGVNSTEKGDLSSESTVSRIRTEHFPLTLESARPSHTSQYLCASSKGYNQPQHFGDGTRLSIL.